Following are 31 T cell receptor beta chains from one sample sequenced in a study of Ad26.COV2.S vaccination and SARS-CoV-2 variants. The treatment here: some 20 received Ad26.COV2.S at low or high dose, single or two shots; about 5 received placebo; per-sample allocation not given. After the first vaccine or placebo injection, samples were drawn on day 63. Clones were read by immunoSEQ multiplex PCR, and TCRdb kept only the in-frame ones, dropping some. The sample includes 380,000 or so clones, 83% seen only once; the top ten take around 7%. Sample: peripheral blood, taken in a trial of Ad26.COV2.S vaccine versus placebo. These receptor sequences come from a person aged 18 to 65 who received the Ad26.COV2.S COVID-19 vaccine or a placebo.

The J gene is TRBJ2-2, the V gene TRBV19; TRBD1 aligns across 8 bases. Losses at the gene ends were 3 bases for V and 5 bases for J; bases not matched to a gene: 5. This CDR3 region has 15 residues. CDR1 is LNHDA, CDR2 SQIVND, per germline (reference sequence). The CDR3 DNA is TGTGCCAGTAGTATTCAGGGGGCGCGGACCGGGGAGCTGTTTTTT. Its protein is CASSIQGARTGELFF.

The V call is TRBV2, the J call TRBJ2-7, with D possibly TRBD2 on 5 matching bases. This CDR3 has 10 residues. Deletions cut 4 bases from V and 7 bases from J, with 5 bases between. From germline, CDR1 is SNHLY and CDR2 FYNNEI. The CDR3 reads CASSGGEQYF. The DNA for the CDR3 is TGTGCCAGCAGTGGAGGGGAGCAGTACTTC.

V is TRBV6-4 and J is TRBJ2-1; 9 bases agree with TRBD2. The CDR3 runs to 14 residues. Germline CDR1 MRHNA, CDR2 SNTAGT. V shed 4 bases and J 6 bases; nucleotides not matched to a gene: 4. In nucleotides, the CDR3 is TGTGCCAGCAGTGTAGCGGGAGAGGGCAATGAGCAGTTCTTC. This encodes CASSVAGEGNEQFF.

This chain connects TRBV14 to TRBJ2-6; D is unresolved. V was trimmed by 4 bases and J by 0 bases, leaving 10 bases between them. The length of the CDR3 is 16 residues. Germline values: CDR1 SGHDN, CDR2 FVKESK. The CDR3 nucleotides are TGTGCCAGCAGCCTCCCCACTTCCTCTGGGGCCAACGTCCTGACTTTC. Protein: CASSLPTSSGANVLTF.

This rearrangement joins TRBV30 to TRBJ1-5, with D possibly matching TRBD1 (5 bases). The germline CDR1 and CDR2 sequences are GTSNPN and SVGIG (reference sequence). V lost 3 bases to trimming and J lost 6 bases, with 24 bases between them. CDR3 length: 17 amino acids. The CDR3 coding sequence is TGTGCCTGGAGGGCCCCCCAATTTGGCCGGGGGTCTCAGCCCCAGCATTTT. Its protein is CAWRAPQFGRGSQPQHF.

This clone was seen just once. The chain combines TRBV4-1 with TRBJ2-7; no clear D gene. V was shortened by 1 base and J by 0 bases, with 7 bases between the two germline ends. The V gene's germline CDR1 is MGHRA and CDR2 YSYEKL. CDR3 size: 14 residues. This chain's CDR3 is CASSQGEISYEQYF. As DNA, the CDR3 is TGCGCCAGCAGCCAAGGAGAGATCTCCTACGAGCAGTACTTC.

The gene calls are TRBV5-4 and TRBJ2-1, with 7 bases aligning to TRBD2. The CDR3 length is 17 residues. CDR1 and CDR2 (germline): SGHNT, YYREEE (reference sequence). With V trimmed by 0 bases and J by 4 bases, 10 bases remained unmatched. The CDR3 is CASSLALGEGYYNEQFF. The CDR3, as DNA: TGTGCCAGCAGCTTGGCCTTGGGGGAGGGGTATTACAATGAGCAGTTCTTC.

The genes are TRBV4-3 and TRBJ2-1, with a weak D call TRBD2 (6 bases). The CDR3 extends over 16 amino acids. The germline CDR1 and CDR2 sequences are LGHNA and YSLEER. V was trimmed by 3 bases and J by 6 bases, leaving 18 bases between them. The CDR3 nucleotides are TGCGCCAGCAGCCACCCGACTAGAGGTCCCTTCAATGAGCAGTTCTTC. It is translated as CASSHPTRGPFNEQFF.

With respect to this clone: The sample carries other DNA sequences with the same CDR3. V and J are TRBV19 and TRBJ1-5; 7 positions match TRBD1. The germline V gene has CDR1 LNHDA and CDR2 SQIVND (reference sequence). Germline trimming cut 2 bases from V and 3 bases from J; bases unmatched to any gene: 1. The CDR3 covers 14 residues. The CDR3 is CASSIRGPNQPQHF. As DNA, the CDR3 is TGTGCCAGTAGTATAAGGGGGCCCAATCAGCCCCAGCATTTT. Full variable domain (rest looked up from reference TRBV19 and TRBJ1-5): DGGITQSPKYLFRKEGQNVTLSCEQNLNHDAMYWYRQDPGQGLRLIYYSQIVNDFQKGDIAEGYSVSREKKESFPLTVTSAQKNPTAFYLCASSIRGPNQPQHFGDGTRLSIL.

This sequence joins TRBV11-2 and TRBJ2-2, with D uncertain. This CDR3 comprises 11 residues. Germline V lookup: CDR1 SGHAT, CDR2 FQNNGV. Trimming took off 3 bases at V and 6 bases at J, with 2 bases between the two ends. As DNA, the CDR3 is TGTGCCAGCAGCTTCCCCGGGGAGCTGTTTTTT. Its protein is CASSFPGELFF.

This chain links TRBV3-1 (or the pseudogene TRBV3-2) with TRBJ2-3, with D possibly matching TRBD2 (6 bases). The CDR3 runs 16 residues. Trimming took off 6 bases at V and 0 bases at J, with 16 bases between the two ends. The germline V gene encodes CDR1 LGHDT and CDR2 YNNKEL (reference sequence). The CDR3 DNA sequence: TGTGCCAGCAGGCCCCGGGGGACCATAAGCACAGATACGCAGTATTTT. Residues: CASRPRGTISTDTQYF.

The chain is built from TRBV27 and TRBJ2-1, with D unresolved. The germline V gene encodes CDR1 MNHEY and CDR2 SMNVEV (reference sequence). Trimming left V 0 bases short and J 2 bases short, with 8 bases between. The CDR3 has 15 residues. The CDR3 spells CASSLSRSPYNEQFF. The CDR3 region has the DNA TGTGCCAGCAGTTTATCGCGCAGTCCCTACAATGAGCAGTTCTTC.

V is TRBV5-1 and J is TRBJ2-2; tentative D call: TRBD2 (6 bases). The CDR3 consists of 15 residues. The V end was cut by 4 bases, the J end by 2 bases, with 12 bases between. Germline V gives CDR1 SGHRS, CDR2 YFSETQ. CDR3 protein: CASSQLAVNTGELFF. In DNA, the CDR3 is TGCGCCAGCAGCCAATTAGCGGTAAACACCGGGGAGCTGTTTTTT.

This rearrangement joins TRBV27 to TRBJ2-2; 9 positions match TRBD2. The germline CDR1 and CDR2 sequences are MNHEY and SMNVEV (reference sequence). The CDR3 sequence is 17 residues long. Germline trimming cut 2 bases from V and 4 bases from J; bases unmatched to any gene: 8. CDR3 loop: CASSLRGGRVGTGELFF. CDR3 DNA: TGTGCCAGCAGTTTAAGGGGCGGGAGGGTTGGCACCGGGGAGCTGTTTTTT.

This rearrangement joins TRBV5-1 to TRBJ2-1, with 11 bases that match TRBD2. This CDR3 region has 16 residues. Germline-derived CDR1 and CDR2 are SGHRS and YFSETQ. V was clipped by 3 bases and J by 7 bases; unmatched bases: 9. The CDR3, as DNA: TGCGCCAGCAGCTCCGTAGCGGGAGGGCCGGGAAATGAGCAGTTCTTC. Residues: CASSSVAGGPGNEQFF.

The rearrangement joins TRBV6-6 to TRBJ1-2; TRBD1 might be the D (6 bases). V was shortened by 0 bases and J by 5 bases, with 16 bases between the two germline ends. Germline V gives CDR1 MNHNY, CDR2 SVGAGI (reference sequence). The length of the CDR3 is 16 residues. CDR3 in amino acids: CASSYSIPGEGYGYTF. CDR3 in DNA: TGTGCCAGCAGTTACTCGATTCCAGGGGAGGGGTATGGCTACACCTTC.

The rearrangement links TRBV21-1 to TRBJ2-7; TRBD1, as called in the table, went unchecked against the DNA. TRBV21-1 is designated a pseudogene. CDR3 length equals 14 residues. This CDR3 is CARARSGTGGEQYF. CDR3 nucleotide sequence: TGTGCCAGGGCGCGCTCCGGGACAGGGGGGGAGCAGTACTTC.

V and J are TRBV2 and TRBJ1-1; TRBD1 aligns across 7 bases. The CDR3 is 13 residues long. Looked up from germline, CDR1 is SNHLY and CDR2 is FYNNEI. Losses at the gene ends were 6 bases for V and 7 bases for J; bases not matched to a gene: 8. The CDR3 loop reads CASRKLRDSEAFF. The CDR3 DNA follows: TGTGCCAGCAGAAAACTAAGGGACAGTGAAGCTTTCTTT.

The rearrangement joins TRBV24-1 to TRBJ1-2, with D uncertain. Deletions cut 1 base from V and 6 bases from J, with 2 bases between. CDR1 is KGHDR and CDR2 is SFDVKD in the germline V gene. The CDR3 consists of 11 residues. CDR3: CATSDFHGYTF. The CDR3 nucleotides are TGTGCCACCAGTGATTTTCATGGCTACACCTTC.

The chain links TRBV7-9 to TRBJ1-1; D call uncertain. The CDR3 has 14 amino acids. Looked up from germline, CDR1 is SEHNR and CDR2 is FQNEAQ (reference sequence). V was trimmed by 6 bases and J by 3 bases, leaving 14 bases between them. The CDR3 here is CASRYPGRDTEAFF. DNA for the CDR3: TGTGCCAGCAGATACCCCGGGAGGGACACTGAAGCTTTCTTT. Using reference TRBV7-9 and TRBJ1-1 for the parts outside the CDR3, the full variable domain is DTGVSQNPRHKITKRGQNVTFRCDPISEHNRLYWYRQTLGQGPEFLTYFQNEAQLEKSRLLSDRFSAERPKGSFSTLEIQRTEQGDSAMYLCASRYPGRDTEAFFGQGTRLTVV.

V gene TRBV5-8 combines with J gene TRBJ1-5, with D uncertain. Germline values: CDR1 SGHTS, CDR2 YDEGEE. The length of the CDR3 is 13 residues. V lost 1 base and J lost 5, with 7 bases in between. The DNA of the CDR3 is TGTGCCAGCAGCTTGAGCAACCATCAGCCCCAGCATTTT. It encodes CASSLSNHQPQHF. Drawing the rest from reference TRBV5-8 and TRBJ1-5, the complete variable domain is EAGVTQSPTHLIKTRGQQATLRCSPISGHTSVYWYQQALGLGLQFLLWYDEGEERNRGNFPPRFSGRQFPNYSSELNVNALELEDSALYLCASSLSNHQPQHFGDGTRLSIL.

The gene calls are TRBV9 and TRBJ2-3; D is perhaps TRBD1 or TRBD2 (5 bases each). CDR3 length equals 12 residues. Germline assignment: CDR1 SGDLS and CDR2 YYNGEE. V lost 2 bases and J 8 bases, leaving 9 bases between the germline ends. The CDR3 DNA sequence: TGTGCCAGCAGCGTCACCGGGACTACGCAGTATTTT. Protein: CASSVTGTTQYF. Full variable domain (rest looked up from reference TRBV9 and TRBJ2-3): DSGVTQTPKHLITATGQRVTLRCSPRSGDLSVYWYQQSLDQGLQFLIQYYNGEERAKGNILERFSAQQFPDLHSELNLSSLELGDSALYFCASSVTGTTQYFGPGTRLTVL.

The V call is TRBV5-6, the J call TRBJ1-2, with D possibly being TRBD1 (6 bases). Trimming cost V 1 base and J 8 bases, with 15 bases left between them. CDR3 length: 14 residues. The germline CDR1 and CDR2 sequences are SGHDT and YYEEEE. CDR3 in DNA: TGTGCCAGCAGCTTGAAGGGAAGAGGGGGAGGCTACACCTTC. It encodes CASSLKGRGGGYTF.

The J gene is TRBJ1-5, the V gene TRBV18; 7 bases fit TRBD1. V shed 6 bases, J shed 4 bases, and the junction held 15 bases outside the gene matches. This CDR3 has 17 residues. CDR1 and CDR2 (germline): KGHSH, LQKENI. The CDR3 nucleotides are TGTGCCAGCTCGCCAGGGGGTCCAGCCGCTCCTAATCAGCCCCAGCATTTT. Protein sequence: CASSPGGPAAPNQPQHF.

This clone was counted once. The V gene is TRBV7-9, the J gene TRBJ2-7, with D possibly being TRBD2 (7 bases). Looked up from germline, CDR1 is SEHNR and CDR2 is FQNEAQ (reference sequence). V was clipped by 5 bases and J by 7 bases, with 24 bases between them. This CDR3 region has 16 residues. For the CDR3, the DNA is TGTGCCAGCAGCCCCCTGGGGGGGGCGCGTTTATGGGAGCAGTACTTC. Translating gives CASSPLGGARLWEQYF.

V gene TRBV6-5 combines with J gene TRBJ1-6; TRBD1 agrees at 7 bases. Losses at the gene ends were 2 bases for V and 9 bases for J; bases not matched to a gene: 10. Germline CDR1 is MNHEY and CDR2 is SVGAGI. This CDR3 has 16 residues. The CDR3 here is CASSYTTGHRGSPLHF. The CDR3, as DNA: TGTGCCAGCAGTTACACGACGGGCCACAGGGGTTCACCCCTCCACTTT.

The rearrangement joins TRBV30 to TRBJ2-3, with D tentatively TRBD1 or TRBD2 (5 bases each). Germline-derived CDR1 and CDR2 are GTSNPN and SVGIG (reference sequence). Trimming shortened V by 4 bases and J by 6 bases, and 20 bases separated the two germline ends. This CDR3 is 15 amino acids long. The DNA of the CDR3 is TGTGCCTGGACCCCTCGGGGCACCCCCCAGGATACGCAGTATTTT. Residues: CAWTPRGTPQDTQYF.

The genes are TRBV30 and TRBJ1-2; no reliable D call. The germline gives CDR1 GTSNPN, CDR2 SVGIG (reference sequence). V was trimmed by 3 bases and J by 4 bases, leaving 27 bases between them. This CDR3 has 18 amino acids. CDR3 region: CAWSHYPTPTDRSYGYTF. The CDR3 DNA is TGTGCCTGGAGCCACTACCCGACCCCTACCGACCGGAGCTATGGCTACACCTTC.

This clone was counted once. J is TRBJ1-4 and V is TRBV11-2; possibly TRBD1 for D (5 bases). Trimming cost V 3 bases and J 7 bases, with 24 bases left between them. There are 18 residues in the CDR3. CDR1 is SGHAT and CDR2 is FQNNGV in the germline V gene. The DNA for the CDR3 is TGTGCCAGCAGCTTGGGTCCCCCACAGCGGGGGGAAAGTGAAAAACTGTTTTTT. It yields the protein CASSLGPPQRGESEKLFF.

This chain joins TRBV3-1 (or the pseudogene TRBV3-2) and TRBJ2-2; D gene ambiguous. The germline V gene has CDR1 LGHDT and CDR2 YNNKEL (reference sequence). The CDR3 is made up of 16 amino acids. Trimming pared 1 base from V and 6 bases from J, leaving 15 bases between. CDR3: CASSQVWQFAAGELFF. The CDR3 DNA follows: TGTGCCAGCAGCCAAGTTTGGCAGTTCGCGGCCGGGGAGCTGTTTTTT.

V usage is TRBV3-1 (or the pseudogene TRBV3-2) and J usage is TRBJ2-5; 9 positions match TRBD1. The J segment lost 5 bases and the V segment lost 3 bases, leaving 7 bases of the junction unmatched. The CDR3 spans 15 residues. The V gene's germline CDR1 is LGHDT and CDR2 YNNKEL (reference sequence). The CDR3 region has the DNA TGTGCCAGCAGCCACGGGACAGGGTTGGGGGAGACCCAGTACTTC. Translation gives CASSHGTGLGETQYF.